This TCR beta chain was obtained from a study of T cell repertoires in cytomegalovirus infection. This clonotype was picked up many times. MiXCR, applied by TCRdb to the reads, yields one record per CDR3 protein. Of almost 500,000 distinct CDR3 sequences listed, around 10% are singletons. Sequencing was carried out using PBMCs. The TCR was taken from a human donor in good health (CMV status not recorded). Some clones in this sample may be carry-over from other donors' samples.

DNA of the CDR3: TGTGCCAGTAGTATAGCCTTGGATCAGCCCCAGCATTTT. Translating it yields CASSIALDQPQHF. V and J are TRBV19 and TRBJ1-5; no definite D call. CDR3 length equals 13 residues. Germline CDR1 and CDR2: LNHDA and SQIVND (reference sequence). Between the trimmed V and J ends, which lost 1 base and 5 bases, there was a span of 6 bases.